The following is a T cell receptor (beta chain) sequence with its context. Its antigen is still unknown. At one end the junction does not follow the germline gene, possibly because of a read error. The data were taken from a study of CD8 T cells in Susac syndrome. Study-wide context: Patients with Susac syndrome had blood drawn and were at that point therapy-naive, on corticosteroids, or on intravenous immunoglobulin alone.

Reverse transcription of about 0.5 to 1 ug RNA used random hexamers. A multiplex approach, immunoSEQ multiplex PCR, amplified TCR beta CDR3 across 54 Vbeta and 13 Jbeta. TCRdb re-derived calls from the immunoSEQ multiplex PCR reads in MiXCR, one entry per CDR3 protein. The sample consists of roughly 89,000 distinct CDR3 sequences, roughly 95% of them appearing once. Study outcomes and limitations: Across the total CD8+ repertoires, about 17 Susac-specific public clones were found. The CD8+ TEMRA repertoires yielded 4 to 6 such clones.

FACS was used to enrich TEMRA cells, whereas the CD8+ and CD4+ T cells were obtained by negative isolation. Germline-derived CDR1 and CDR2 are SQVTM and ANQGSEA. The CDR3 runs 13 residues. This clonotype was sampled from a human donor with Susac syndrome. Specimen: CD8+ T cells from PBMCs. The chain has TRBV29-1 and TRBJ2-7; TRBD2 matches 10 bases. The CDR3 DNA sequence: TGCAGCGTTGGGACTAGCGGTTCCTACGAGCAGTGCTTC. This sequence encodes CSVGTSGSYEQCF.